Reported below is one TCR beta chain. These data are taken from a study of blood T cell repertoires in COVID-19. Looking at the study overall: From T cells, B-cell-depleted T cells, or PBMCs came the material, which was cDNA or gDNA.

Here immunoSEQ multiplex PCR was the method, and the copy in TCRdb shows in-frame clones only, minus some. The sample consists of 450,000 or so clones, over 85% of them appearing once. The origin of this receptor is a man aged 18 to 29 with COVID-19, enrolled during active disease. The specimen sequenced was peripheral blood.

The CDR3 loop is CASSELARYNEQFF. The CDR3 DNA is TGTGCCAGCAGTGAACTAGCTAGGTACAATGAGCAGTTCTTC. This chain joins TRBV2 and TRBJ2-1, with D possibly being TRBD2 (5 bases). This CDR3 has 14 amino acids. Between the trimmed V and J ends, which lost 2 bases and 4 bases, there was a span of 9 bases. CDR1 SNHLY and CDR2 FYNNEI come from the germline V gene.